These 18 T cell receptor beta chains share one sample of origin, sequenced in a study of cytomegalovirus exposure and HLA in healthy donors. The PCR contained 60 Vbeta and 13 Jbeta primers. Assay used: immunoSEQ multiplex PCR; TCRdb lists only in-frame clones, some missing. The sample records about 42,000 clones, approximately 55% being singletons. The sequencing sample was made of PBMCs. These receptors all come from a human donor in good health.

This clone has just a few counts. The chain couples TRBV6-5 to TRBJ1-3, with 7 bases matching TRBD1. With 6 bases clipped from V and 3 bases from J, the junction kept 8 bases outside the gene matches. The CDR3 totals 15 residues. CDR1 is MNHEY and CDR2 is SVGAGI in the germline V gene. In nucleotides, the CDR3 is TGTGCCAGCAGACAAGACAGGGCAATTGGAAACACCATATATTTT. This encodes CASRQDRAIGNTIYF.

This rearrangement joins TRBV7-9 to TRBJ2-3; TRBD2 agrees at 7 bases. CDR1 SEHNR and CDR2 FQNEAQ come from the germline V gene (reference sequence). V shed 5 bases, J shed 1 base, and the junction held 12 bases outside the gene matches. This CDR3 spans 17 amino acids. This CDR3 reads CASSHTRSGAGTDTQYF. Here the CDR3 DNA reads TGTGCCAGCAGCCACACTCGGAGCGGGGCGGGCACAGATACGCAGTATTTT.

This chain connects TRBV18 to TRBJ1-2; 7 positions agree with TRBD1. Per the germline V gene, CDR1 is KGHSH and CDR2 is LQKENI. Germline trimming cut 3 bases from V and 3 bases from J; bases unmatched to any gene: 4. The CDR3 consists of 14 residues. The CDR3, as DNA: TGTGCCAGCTCACCCCAGGGGACAGACTATGGCTACACCTTC. It yields the protein CASSPQGTDYGYTF.

The V and J genes are TRBV15 and TRBJ1-1; D not certain. The length of the CDR3 is 12 residues. Germline V gene sequence: CDR1 LNHNV, CDR2 YYDKDF (reference sequence). V was shortened by 1 base and J by 9 bases, with 9 bases between the two germline ends. The CDR3 DNA follows: TGTGCCACCAGCAGAGGTGGCAGGAAAGCTTTCTTT. Amino acids: CATSRGGRKAFF.

The rearrangement uses TRBV7-9 and TRBJ1-2, with TRBD1 matching over 8 bases. The trim removed 5 bases at V and 7 bases at J, leaving 12 bases unmatched. Germline V gene lookup returns CDR1 SEHNR and CDR2 FQNEAQ (reference sequence). The CDR3 loop spans 15 amino acids. For the CDR3, the DNA is TGTGCCAGCAGCCGCGGTCAGGGGGCGCATGGTGGCTACACCTTC. As protein: CASSRGQGAHGGYTF.

This sequence joins TRBV10-3 and TRBJ1-5; 7 nucleotides align to TRBD1. Germline CDR1 is ENHRY and CDR2 is SYGVKD. The CDR3 covers 15 residues. V lost 5 bases, J lost 2 bases, and 6 bases stayed unmatched. The CDR3 loop is CAISLQGGGNQPQHF. The CDR3 region has the DNA TGTGCCATCAGTTTGCAGGGGGGCGGCAATCAGCCCCAGCATTTT.

The chain employs TRBV6-5 and TRBJ2-1, with a tentative D call TRBD2 (5 bases). From germline, CDR1 is MNHEY and CDR2 SVGAGI. The CDR3 consists of 16 residues. V lost 0 bases and J 4 bases, leaving 13 bases between the germline ends. The CDR3 sequence: CASSYSRRAPYNEQFF. The CDR3 nucleotides are TGTGCCAGCAGTTACTCGAGGCGGGCTCCTTACAATGAGCAGTTCTTC.

This clone was observed a few times. The chain links TRBV19 to TRBJ1-3, with D tentatively TRBD1 (5 bases). Trimming stripped 4 bases from V and 0 bases from J, with 10 bases between. The CDR3 totals 15 residues. Looked up from germline, CDR1 is LNHDA and CDR2 is SQIVND (reference sequence). This CDR3 reads CASSNRHNSGNTIYF. In DNA form, the CDR3 reads TGTGCCAGTAGTAACAGGCACAACTCTGGAAACACCATATATTTT.

The rearrangement links TRBV25-1 to TRBJ1-1, with D possibly TRBD1 on 6 matching bases. The length of the CDR3 is 14 residues. With 1 base removed from V and 7 bases from J, the gap between germline ends came to 13 bases. Germline values: CDR1 MGHDK, CDR2 SYGVNS. CDR3 amino acids: CASSEFWGQGEAFF. The CDR3 DNA sequence: TGTGCCAGCAGTGAATTTTGGGGGCAAGGTGAAGCTTTCTTT.

This clone showed up just a few times. The CDR3 reads CAISDDRGLYEQYF. CDR3 DNA: TGTGCCATCAGTGATGACAGGGGGCTATACGAGCAGTACTTC. This chain connects TRBV10-3 to TRBJ2-7; TRBD1 matches at 10 bases. The germline V gene has CDR1 ENHRY and CDR2 SYGVKD. The CDR3 loop spans 14 amino acids. After removal of 3 bases from V and 4 bases from J, the junction contained 3 bases not matched to a gene.

In its sample, this clone was seen a few times. The chain employs TRBV14 and TRBJ1-1; D is undetermined. V was cut by 3 bases and J by 4 bases, with 9 bases left in between. The germline V gene has CDR1 SGHDN and CDR2 FVKESK. The CDR3 length is 13 residues. CDR3 coding DNA: TGTGCCAGCAGCCATGAGGTCTTCACTGAAGCTTTCTTT. Protein: CASSHEVFTEAFF.

The chain combines TRBV19 with TRBJ1-5, with 10 bases aligning to TRBD1. In germline, CDR1 is LNHDA, CDR2 SQIVND (reference sequence). This CDR3 region has 16 residues. With 6 bases clipped from V and 6 bases from J, the junction kept 11 bases outside the gene matches. The CDR3 bases are TGTGCCAGTAGCAAAGGACAGGGGGGAATACGTCAGCCCCAGCATTTT. Translation: CASSKGQGGIRQPQHF.

Regarding this clone: Other DNA variants within this sample encode the same CDR3. The rearrangement joins TRBV7-2 to TRBJ2-4; D is possibly TRBD1 (5 bases). CDR3 length: 16 residues. Germline V gene lookup returns CDR1 SGHTA and CDR2 FQGNSA. Trimming stripped 9 bases from V and 0 bases from J, with 18 bases between. DNA for the CDR3: TGTGCCAGTAGCACCCGACAGTTAATAGCCAAAAACATTCAGTACTTC. Its translation: CASSTRQLIAKNIQYF.

As for this clone: At one boundary the junction diverges from the germline segment, which might be a read error. This CDR3 reads CATSRDQGARGSTIYF. In DNA form, the CDR3 reads TGTGCCACCAGCAGAGATCAGGGGGCGCGGGGAAGCACCATATATTTT. The chain couples TRBV15 to TRBJ1-3; TRBD1 matches at 8 bases. Germline-derived CDR1 and CDR2 are LNHNV and YYDKDF (reference sequence). CDR3 length: 16 amino acids.

The CDR3 sequence: CASSPQGGLAKNIQYF. CDR3 DNA sequence: TGTGCCAGCAGCCCACAGGGAGGGCTAGCCAAAAACATTCAGTACTTC. The chain employs TRBV7-9 and TRBJ2-4; weak D call: TRBD2 (7 bases). The CDR3 spans 16 residues. The V and J ends lost 5 bases and 0 bases respectively, with 14 bases between them. CDR1 SEHNR and CDR2 FQNEAQ come from the germline V gene (reference sequence).

The chain joins TRBV13 to TRBJ2-2, with D possibly being TRBD1 (5 bases). The germline gives CDR1 PRHDT, CDR2 FYEKMQ (reference sequence). This CDR3 is 17 amino acids long. Trimming stripped 2 bases from V and 0 bases from J, with 13 bases between. This CDR3 reads CASSLWGSVANTGELFF. The CDR3 nucleotides are TGTGCCAGCAGCTTATGGGGCAGCGTCGCGAACACCGGGGAGCTGTTTTTT. Full variable domain (rest looked up from reference TRBV13 and TRBJ2-2): AAGVIQSPRHLIKEKRETATLKCYPIPRHDTVYWYQQGPGQDPQFLISFYEKMQSDKGSIPDRFSAQQFSDYHSELNMSSLELGDSALYFCASSLWGSVANTGELFFGEGSRLTVL.

The V call is TRBV10-3, the J call TRBJ1-5, with D maybe TRBD1 (5 bases). CDR3 length equals 15 residues. Trimming took off 1 base at V and 7 bases at J, with 14 bases between the two ends. Germline values: CDR1 ENHRY, CDR2 SYGVKD. The CDR3 DNA follows: TGTGCCATCAGTGAGTTGGGGGGAGGACGGCAGCCCCAGCATTTT. This encodes CAISELGGGRQPQHF.

Relative to its sample, this clone is medium-sized (0.01 to 0.1%). This chain uses TRBV5-1 with TRBJ2-6; D possibly corresponds to TRBD1 (5 bases). Germline CDR1 reads SGHRS; CDR2 reads YFSETQ. The CDR3 has 16 residues. V shed 6 bases and J shed 0 bases, with 13 bases lying between them. The CDR3 DNA reads as TGCGCCAGCACACGGCAGGGATTCTCTGGGGCCAACGTCCTGACTTTC. Protein product: CASTRQGFSGANVLTF. The complete variable domain, with remaining parts taken from reference TRBV5-1 and TRBJ2-6, reads KAGVTQTPRYLIKTRGQQVTLSCSPISGHRSVSWYQQTPGQGLQFLFEYFSETQRNKGNFPGRFSGRQFSNSRSEMNVSTLELGDSALYLCASTRQGFSGANVLTFGAGSRLTVL.